These 10 T cell receptor beta chains came from one sample sequenced in a study of cytomegalovirus exposure and HLA in healthy donors. Vbeta (60) and Jbeta (13) primers were used in the PCR. Sequencing was performed with immunoSEQ multiplex PCR; in TCRdb, only in-frame clones are kept and a portion is missing. In the table there are about 100,000 clones, roughly four fifths of which are singletons. The sequencing sample was made of PBMCs. The receptors stem from a male donor in good health and CMV-seropositive.

This clone was detected once. This rearrangement joins TRBV4-2 to TRBJ1-5; D is unresolved. The V gene lost 0 bases and the J gene lost 7 bases, with 10 bases spanning the gap. CDR3 length: 14 amino acids. Germline-derived CDR1 and CDR2 are LGHNA and YNFKEQ. In DNA, the CDR3 is TGTGCCAGCAGCCAAGATCCGGGTGGACAGCCCCAGCATTTT. It translates to CASSQDPGGQPQHF.

V is TRBV19 and J is TRBJ1-1; possible D gene TRBD1, 6 bases. From germline, CDR1 is LNHDA and CDR2 SQIVND (reference sequence). This CDR3 has 15 residues. With 1 base removed from V and 2 bases from J, the gap between germline ends came to 11 bases. The CDR3 spells CASSIAGGANTEAFF. The DNA of the CDR3 is TGTGCCAGTAGTATAGCCGGGGGGGCTAACACTGAAGCTTTCTTT.

The V and J genes are TRBV5-4 and TRBJ2-1; 12 nucleotides match TRBD1. The CDR3 contains 17 residues. The J segment lost 5 bases and the V segment lost 4 bases, leaving 10 bases of the junction unmatched. Germline-derived CDR1 and CDR2 are SGHNT and YYREEE (reference sequence). Here the CDR3 reads CASSLGTGGAGNNEQFF. The CDR3 DNA follows: TGTGCCAGCAGCCTCGGGACAGGGGGCGCAGGGAACAATGAGCAGTTCTTC.

The chain is built from TRBV6-1 and TRBJ2-1; 9 bases agree with TRBD1. This CDR3 has 16 residues. CDR1 MNHNS and CDR2 SASEGT come from the germline V gene. V shed 4 bases and J 11 bases; nucleotides not matched to a gene: 15. The CDR3 nucleotides are TGTGCCAGCAGTGCCCGTACTACCGGGACAGGGTACAAGCAGTTCTTC. Protein product: CASSARTTGTGYKQFF.

The chain is built from TRBV28 and TRBJ2-2, with TRBD2 as a possible D gene (5 bases). This CDR3 comprises 14 residues. The V end was cut by 5 bases, the J end by 1 base, with 8 bases between. Germline lookup yields CDR1 MDHEN and CDR2 SYDVKM. The CDR3 DNA follows: TGTGCCAGCAGTACCGGGATGAACACCGGGGAGCTGTTTTTT. Translation gives CASSTGMNTGELFF.

V usage is TRBV11-2 and J usage is TRBJ1-2, with TRBD1 matching 8 bases. CDR3 length: 15 amino acids. Unmatched junction bases numbered 13, after V lost 5 bases and J lost 8 bases. The germline V gene has CDR1 SGHAT and CDR2 FQNNGV. CDR3: CASSHLRQGADGYTF. Here the CDR3 DNA reads TGTGCCAGCAGCCACCTAAGGCAGGGGGCGGACGGCTACACCTTC.

CDR3 loop: CASSQGAGLAAQETQYF. The CDR3 DNA sequence: TGCGCCAGCAGCCAAGGTGCGGGACTAGCGGCCCAAGAGACCCAGTACTTC. The chain couples TRBV4-3 to TRBJ2-5; 11 bases are shared with TRBD2. This CDR3 region has 17 residues. From germline, CDR1 is LGHNA and CDR2 YSLEER. The J segment lost 1 base and the V segment lost 1 base, leaving 5 bases of the junction unmatched.

The J gene is TRBJ1-1, the V gene TRBV19; no firm D call. The germline CDR1 and CDR2 sequences are LNHDA and SQIVND (reference sequence). The CDR3 sequence is 13 residues long. In nucleotides, the CDR3 is TGTGCAACTAGCGACCGGGCTGGCACTGAAGCTTTCTTT. Its translation is CATSDRAGTEAFF.

The chain uses TRBV30 and TRBJ2-7, with TRBD1 matching over 9 bases. After removal of 0 bases from V and 6 bases from J, the junction contained 0 bases not matched to a gene. CDR3 length: 12 amino acids. CDR1 is GTSNPN and CDR2 is SVGIG in the germline V gene (reference sequence). In DNA form, the CDR3 reads TGTGCCTGGAGTGTGACAGGGGGCGAGCAGTACTTC. It is translated as CAWSVTGGEQYF.

The CDR3 sequence: CASSIGSVNEQYF. DNA for the CDR3: TGTGCCAGTAGTATAGGTTCGGTTAACGAGCAGTACTTC. The rearrangement links TRBV19 to TRBJ2-7; D remains unclear. The germline V gene has CDR1 LNHDA and CDR2 SQIVND (reference sequence). V was pared by 1 base and J by 5 bases, with 9 bases between. The CDR3 has 13 amino acids.